The source of this T cell receptor beta chain is a study of blood T cell repertoires in COVID-19. This clone was recorded only once. The protocol was immunoSEQ multiplex PCR, while the TCRdb copy is restricted to in-frame clones and leaves out a portion. The data hold hundreds of thousands of clones, with around 84% observed a single time. This CDR3 is 15 amino acids long. Germline CDR1 and CDR2: LNHDA and SQIVND (reference sequence). V lost 9 bases, J lost 2 bases, and 7 bases stayed unmatched. Sequenced sample: PBMCs or T cells enriched from blood (not recorded which). V usage is TRBV19 and J usage is TRBJ2-5, with 12 bases fitting TRBD2. The clonotype originates from a man aged 35 to 55 who had recovered from COVID-19. CDR3 DNA: TGTGCCAGCACAACTAGCGGGGGGACTCAAGAGACCCAGTACTTC. The encoded protein is CASTTSGGTQETQYF. Combining the CDR3 with reference TRBV19 and TRBJ2-5 gives the whole variable domain DGGITQSPKYLFRKEGQNVTLSCEQNLNHDAMYWYRQDPGQGLRLIYYSQIVNDFQKGDIAEGYSVSREKKESFPLTVTSAQKNPTAFYLCASTTSGGTQETQYFGPGTRLLVL.